This T cell receptor beta chain was profiled in a study of blood T cell repertoires in COVID-19. About the study: The United States, Italy and Spain supplied acute and convalescent COVID-19 samples.

In the original analysis: Counts of nucleated cells, estimated from reference gene primer amplification, were obtained. Profiling relied on immunoSEQ multiplex PCR, and the TCRdb table lists in-frame clones only, not all of them. D and trimming were read from the DNA, whereas the V and J calls and clone size are those reported in that table. The data show around 270,000 clones, under 90% seen once. Germline assignment: CDR1 SNHLY and CDR2 FYNNEI. V was cut by 8 bases and J by 1 base, with 15 bases left in between. This CDR3 has 15 amino acids. The receptor's source is a man between 60 and 75 years old with acute or convalescent COVID-19. The V call is TRBV2, the J call TRBJ1-3; no reliable D call. The material sequenced was peripheral blood. CDR3 residues: CASAETYFSGNTIYF. The CDR3 DNA reads TGTGCCAGCGCGGAGACTTACTTTTCTGGAAACACCATATATTTT.